The rows below give T cell receptor beta chains drawn from one sample of a study of control samples from healthy donors and cancer patients. Data came from immunoSEQ multiplex PCR; TCRdb stores just in-frame clones and leaves some out. The table shows approximately 160,000 clones, with around 93% occurring only once. The sample comprised blood. The receptors come from a woman aged 55-70 years in good health. Each CDR3 is given with its conserved first and last residue. The D gene is left open where the match is weak. Expanded clones get a size class; other rows say once, few or many, or leave the size out.

J gene	V gene	D gene	clone size	CDR3 DNA	CDR3 protein
TRBJ2-3	TRBV7-2	TRBD1	NA	TGTGCCAATGGACAGGCGGTAGATACGCAGTATTTT	CANGQAVDTQYF
TRBJ1-5	TRBV28	NA	NA	TGTGCCAGCAGTTTGGGGTCAGCGTCCGGGCAGGGCCAGCCCCAGCATTTT	CASSLGSASGQGQPQHF
TRBJ1-6	TRBV5-3	NA	NA	TGTGCCAGAAGCATCACGGGTACCTATAATTCACCCCTCCACTTT	CARSITGTYNSPLHF
TRBJ1-1	TRBV7-9	NA	NA	TGTGCCAGCAGCTTCCCTGAGAGTGTGAACACTGAAGCTTTCTTT	CASSFPESVNTEAFF
TRBJ1-2	TRBV18	NA	NA	TGTGCCAGCTCACCGGGGTCAGAATCCAACTATGGCTACACCTTC	CASSPGSESNYGYTF
TRBJ1-1	TRBV28	TRBD1	NA	TGTGCCAGCAGTTTCCAGCTCCGGGACAGGGCTTTCTTT	CASSFQLRDRAFF
TRBJ1-2	TRBV6-5	TRBD1	NA	TGTGCCAGCAGCCATGACAGGGGGGATAGATTAGGCTACACCTTC	CASSHDRGDRLGYTF
TRBJ1-1	TRBV20-1	NA	NA	TGCAGTGCTAGTCCTCCTTTCGGGCTGAACACTGAAGCTTTCTTT	CSASPPFGLNTEAFF
TRBJ1-1	TRBV5-1	NA	few	TGCGCCAGCAGCTTGGCAGGCAGGGGAGGAGGGGGGAACACTGAAGCTTTCTTT	CASSLAGRGGGGNTEAFF
TRBJ2-7	TRBV6-1	NA	NA	TGTGCCAGCAGTGAACGGGGTTTATCGGAGCAGTACTTC	CASSERGLSEQYF
TRBJ1-3	TRBV9	NA	once	TGTGCCACCAGCGGTAGCTCTGGAAACACCATATATTTT	CATSGSSGNTIYF
TRBJ2-3	TRBV5-4	TRBD2	NA	TGTGCCAGCAGACCGGGCGGTAGCGGGGGGTTGGGAGATACGCAGTATTTT	CASRPGGSGGLGDTQYF
TRBJ1-6	TRBV9	NA	NA	TGTGCCAGCAGCCCTTCGACTACCGCGGATTCACCCCTCCACTTT	CASSPSTTADSPLHF
TRBJ1-2	TRBV30	TRBD1	NA	TGTGCCTGGAGCAGGACAGGGGCTGGCTACACCTTC	CAWSRTGAGYTF
TRBJ2-7	TRBV6-6	TRBD2	NA	TGTGCCAGCAGAGGACTAGTTTCCTACGAGCAGTACTTC	CASRGLVSYEQYF
TRBJ2-7	TRBV11-2	NA	NA	TGTGCCAGCGGACTTGAGGGGCACGAGCAGTACTTC	CASGLEGHEQYF
TRBJ1-5	TRBV10-2	NA	NA	TGCGCCAGCAGTGGACAAAATAGCAATCAGCCCCAGCATTTT	CASSGQNSNQPQHF
TRBJ1-5	TRBV25-1	NA	once	TGTGCCAGCAGTGAAGGACAGTTCCCCTTAAAGCCCCAGCATTTT	CASSEGQFPLKPQHF
TRBJ1-1	TRBV27	NA	once	TGTGCCAGCGCGGCTCCTGGAAGGTACACTGAAGCTTTCTTT	CASAAPGRYTEAFF
TRBJ1-2	TRBV7-2	TRBD1	NA	TGTGCCAGCAGCCGGGACAGGGGATTGTATGGCTACACCTTC	CASSRDRGLYGYTF
TRBJ1-5	TRBV6-5	NA	NA	TGTGCCAGCAGGTTGGATAGCAATCAGCCCCAGCATTTT	CASRLDSNQPQHF
TRBJ2-1	TRBV6-5	NA	NA	TGTGCCAGCAGCCCGTACAGGGAATCCTACAATGAGCAGTTCTTC	CASSPYRESYNEQFF
TRBJ2-3	TRBV14	TRBD2	NA	TGTGCCAGCAGCCAAGAGACTAGCTATACGCAGTATTTT	CASSQETSYTQYF
TRBJ1-5	TRBV20-1	NA	NA	TGCAGTGCTAGTGGGGGTAGCAATCAGCCCCAGCATTTT	CSASGGSNQPQHF
TRBJ1-5	TRBV18	NA	NA	TGTGCCAGCTCACCAGGACCGTCTGATAATCAGCCCCAGCATTTT	CASSPGPSDNQPQHF
TRBJ2-5	TRBV29-1	NA	NA	TGCAGCGTTGAAAGAGGGGCGGTAGGAGAGACCCAGTACTTC	CSVERGAVGETQYF
TRBJ2-2	TRBV5-1	TRBD2	NA	TGCGCCAGCAGCTTGGGGGCTAGCGGGGGGACCGGGGAGCTGTTTTTT	CASSLGASGGTGELFF
TRBJ2-2	TRBV19	TRBD2	NA	TGTGCCAGTAGTATGAGGAGCGGGGGTAGTACCGGGGAGCTGTTTTTT	CASSMRSGGSTGELFF
TRBJ1-3	TRBV29-1	TRBD1	NA	TGCAGCGTGGATGACAGGGCTGGAAACACCATATATTTT	CSVDDRAGNTIYF
TRBJ2-5	TRBV7-2	TRBD2	NA	TGTGCCAGCAGCTCGGGACTAGCGGGGCAAGAGACCCAGTACTTC	CASSSGLAGQETQYF
TRBJ2-3	TRBV9	TRBD1	NA	TGTGCCAGCAGTCACAACCTACCGCAGGGGGCCGAGGCAGATACGCAGTATTTT	CASSHNLPQGAEADTQYF
TRBJ1-5	TRBV2	NA	once	TGTGCCAGCAGGTCAGACAATCAGCCCCAGCATTTT	CASRSDNQPQHF
TRBJ2-2	TRBV19	NA	NA	TGTGCCAGTGCGACAGTCGCGAACACCGGGGAGCTGTTTTTT	CASATVANTGELFF
TRBJ1-2	TRBV5-1	NA	NA	TGCGCCAGCAGCTTGCAGACAGAGATAAACTATGGCTACACCTTC	CASSLQTEINYGYTF
TRBJ2-6	TRBV7-9	TRBD2	NA	TGTGCCAGCAGCTCGGGGGGGACTGGGGCCAACGTCCTGACTTTC	CASSSGGTGANVLTF
TRBJ1-2	TRBV7-8	TRBD1	few	TGTGCCAGCAGCCCGGGACAGGGAGGTTTGGCTAACTATGGCTACACCTTC	CASSPGQGGLANYGYTF
TRBJ1-1	TRBV18	TRBD1	NA	TGTGCCAGCTCCCCACAGGGGGCCGTGGGGAACACTGAAGCTTTCTTT	CASSPQGAVGNTEAFF
TRBJ1-2	TRBV11-2	NA	NA	TGTGCCAGCAGCTTACTGGCGAACTATGGCTACACCTTC	CASSLLANYGYTF
TRBJ1-4	TRBV25-1	TRBD1	once	TGTGCCAGCACCAGGGGGAATGAAAAACTGTTTTTT	CASTRGNEKLFF
TRBJ1-1	TRBV19	NA	NA	TGTGCCAGTAGTATGTTTGGGGGGCCCACTGAAGCTTTCTTT	CASSMFGGPTEAFF
TRBJ2-3	TRBV6-1	NA	NA	TGTGCCAGCAGTGAATTTTGGAGGAGCACAGATACGCAGTATTTT	CASSEFWRSTDTQYF
TRBJ1-3	TRBV6-1	NA	NA	TGTGCCAGCAGTGAACTTTCTCGAAACACCATATATTTT	CASSELSRNTIYF